The 15 T cell receptor beta chains presented below share a single source sample, sequenced in a study of post-analysis software for immune sequencing data. Their specific antigens are unknown. TCR beta libraries were prepared from cDNA with unique molecular identifiers. TCRdb analysed the PCR reads with MiXCR anew, one entry per CDR3 protein. The sample has roughly 430,000 distinct CDR3 sequences, about 40% seen once. The study, taken as a whole, reports: With TRBV5-6, TRBV5-1 and TRBV20-1 included, 5 or 6 TRBV segments were more frequent in patients than in controls.

The specimen was blood. The receptors stem from a girl aged 2 to 10 with multiple sclerosis.

This clonotype turned up a few times. At one of its ends the junction is not consistent with the germline gene, which may arise from a read error. The chain combines TRBV29-1 with TRBJ2-1; the D gene is possibly TRBD2 (6 bases). Germline CDR1 reads SQVTM; CDR2 reads ANQGSEA. The CDR3 covers 14 residues. DNA of the CDR3: TGCAGCGTGGAAGGTGGAGGGCTCTACAATGAGCAGTTCTTC. Translated: CSVEGGGLYNEQFF.

This rearrangement joins TRBV7-9 to TRBJ1-2; D is uncertain. This CDR3 is 12 amino acids long. V lost 0 bases, J lost 7 bases, and 6 bases lay in between. Germline V lookup: CDR1 SEHNR, CDR2 FQNEAQ (reference sequence). CDR3 protein: CASSLALFGYTF. As DNA, the CDR3 is TGTGCCAGCAGCTTAGCCCTGTTTGGCTACACCTTC. The variable domain in full, completed from reference TRBV7-9 and TRBJ1-2, reads DTGVSQNPRHKITKRGQNVTFRCDPISEHNRLYWYRQTLGQGPEFLTYFQNEAQLEKSRLLSDRFSAERPKGSFSTLEIQRTEQGDSAMYLCASSLALFGYTFGSGTRLTVV.

The chain combines TRBV16 with TRBJ1-2; a possible D gene is TRBD1 (6 bases). The germline gives CDR1 KGHSY, CDR2 FQNENV. V lost 0 bases to trimming and J lost 9 bases, with 20 bases between them. The CDR3 totals 16 residues. Written as DNA, the CDR3 is TGTGCCAGCAGCCAATCGCTGGGGACACCGGAGGGGCGCTACACCTTC. This sequence encodes CASSQSLGTPEGRYTF.

The V gene is TRBV6-5, the J gene TRBJ1-1, with 8 bases aligning to TRBD1. V was clipped by 4 bases and J by 2 bases; unmatched bases: 9. CDR1 is MNHEY and CDR2 is SVGAGI in the germline V gene. The CDR3 length is 16 residues. In nucleotides, the CDR3 is TGTGCCAGCAGTTGCTCGGCAGGGGGCGGAAACACTGAAGCTTTCTTT. As protein: CASSCSAGGGNTEAFF.

V gene TRBV6-2 or TRBV6-3 combines with J gene TRBJ2-4; D could derive from TRBD1 or TRBD2 (5 bases each). Deletions cut 0 bases from V and 0 bases from J, with 6 bases between. Germline assignment: CDR1 MNHEY and CDR2 SVGEGT. CDR3 size: 15 residues. This CDR3 is CASSYSGVAKNIQYF. The CDR3 DNA sequence: TGTGCCAGCAGTTACTCGGGGGTAGCCAAAAACATTCAGTACTTC.

A single count supports this clonotype. The chain links TRBV10-3 to TRBJ1-6; D unresolved. Trimming took off 6 bases at V and 8 bases at J, with 11 bases between the two ends. This CDR3 region has 13 residues. Germline V CDR1 and CDR2: ENHRY, SYGVKD. The DNA of the CDR3 is TGTGCCATCAGGGGGTTGCGGTATTCACCCCTCCACTTT. Amino acid sequence: CAIRGLRYSPLHF.

This clonotype was picked up a small number of times. The genes are TRBV28 and TRBJ2-7; 9 positions agree with TRBD1. Germline V gives CDR1 MDHEN, CDR2 SYDVKM. This CDR3 is built from 14 residues. Unmatched junction bases numbered 8, after V lost 7 bases and J lost 4 bases. The CDR3 region has the DNA TGTGCCAGCAACGTACAGGGGGCTCCGTACGAGCAGTACTTC. Protein: CASNVQGAPYEQYF.

The V and J genes are TRBV5-1 and TRBJ2-5; 8 positions match TRBD2. V lost 4 bases and J lost 3; bases outside the gene matches: 8. The CDR3 is 15 amino acids. Per the germline V gene, CDR1 is SGHRS and CDR2 is YFSETQ. CDR3 nucleotide sequence: TGCGCCAGCAGCCCGGTAACTAGCGGAGAAGAGACCCAGTACTTC. Translation: CASSPVTSGEETQYF.

This clonotype was counted only a few times. The chain combines TRBV5-6 with TRBJ2-5; 7 bases align to TRBD2. CDR1 is SGHDT and CDR2 is YYEEEE in the germline V gene. Trimming removed 4 bases from V and 7 bases from J; junction bases left unmatched: 10. This CDR3 spans 14 amino acids. CDR3 sequence reads: CASSLPGGRGTQYF. CDR3 bases: TGTGCCAGCAGCCTACCGGGGGGAAGGGGGACCCAGTACTTC.

The V gene is TRBV7-3, the J gene TRBJ2-1; 9 bases fit TRBD2. The germline gives CDR1 SGHTA, CDR2 FQGTGA. This CDR3 contains 16 residues. The V segment lost 5 bases and the J segment 8 bases; nucleotides outside the gene matches: 13. This chain's CDR3 is CASSPLPGGRGDEQFF. The CDR3 DNA follows: TGTGCCAGCAGCCCCCTTCCTGGCGGGAGGGGCGATGAGCAGTTCTTC. Full variable domain (outside the CDR3, taken from reference TRBV7-3 and TRBJ2-1): GAGVSQTPSNKVTEKGKYVELRCDPISGHTALYWYRQSLGQGPEFLIYFQGTGAADDSGLPNDRFFAVRPEGSVSTLKIQRTERGDSAVYLCASSPLPGGRGDEQFFGPGTRLTVL.

This chain joins TRBV12-3 or TRBV12-4 and TRBJ2-3; the match to TRBD2 covers 11 bases. V trimming: 7 bases; J trimming: 5 bases; junction bases outside the gene matches: 11. CDR3 size: 16 residues. CDR3 in amino acids: CASTDSGLAVEDTQYF. DNA of the CDR3: TGTGCCAGCACTGATTCGGGACTAGCGGTGGAAGATACGCAGTATTTT.

This clonotype was counted a few times. The genes are TRBV6-5 and TRBJ2-1; D gene unclear. V lost 5 bases and J 7 bases, leaving 9 bases between the germline ends. CDR1 is MNHEY, CDR2 SVGAGI, per germline. The length of the CDR3 is 12 residues. The CDR3 DNA reads as TGTGCCAGCAGTGGCAGTTTGAATGAGCAGTTCTTC. Protein product: CASSGSLNEQFF.

This chain's CDR3 is CASSKGTGELINYGYTF. For the CDR3, the DNA is TGTGCCAGCAGCAAGGGGACAGGGGAATTAATAAACTATGGCTACACCTTC. The chain carries TRBV11-2 and TRBJ1-2; TRBD1 agrees at 10 bases. Trimming at V came to 5 bases and at J to 2 bases, leaving 11 bases not matched to a gene. Germline values: CDR1 SGHAT, CDR2 FQNNGV. The CDR3 is made up of 17 amino acids.

The J gene is TRBJ1-5, the V gene TRBV12-3 or TRBV12-4; perhaps TRBD1 as D (5 bases). There are 13 residues in the CDR3. V lost 3 bases, J lost 9 bases, and 12 bases lay in between. The CDR3 DNA reads TGTGCCAGCAGTTTTGGGGCCCCGGGGCCCCAGCATTTT. Translation gives CASSFGAPGPQHF.

This clonotype was counted only a few times. This sequence joins TRBV15 and TRBJ2-1; TRBD2 matches 7 bases. This CDR3 region has 16 residues. V lost 0 bases and J lost 3; bases outside the gene matches: 5. Germline V gives CDR1 LNHNV, CDR2 YYDKDF (reference sequence). The CDR3 DNA sequence: TGTGCCACCAGCAGAGATGGACTAGATAGCTACAATGAGCAGTTCTTC. Amino acid sequence: CATSRDGLDSYNEQFF.